These 9 T cell receptor beta chains share one sample of origin, sequenced in a study of radiation and T cells in renal cell carcinoma. This sample's treatment: treatment-naive control, cytoreductive nephrectomy. TCRdb's copy holds only in-frame clones and misses some; the assay was immunoSEQ multiplex PCR. The data hold roughly 10,000 clones, with 58% observed a single time. The sample was tumor tissue, taken from a patient whose treatment was nephrectomy without radiotherapy. All receptors come from a man aged 35-49 years with renal cell carcinoma.

The chain carries TRBV4-1 and TRBJ2-3; 14 bases are shared with TRBD2. Trimming at V came to 4 bases and at J to 4 bases, leaving 7 bases not matched to a gene. CDR1 MGHRA and CDR2 YSYEKL come from the germline V gene. This CDR3 region has 17 residues. CDR3 bases: TGCGCCAGCAGCCGAATGACTAGCGGGAGGGCCGCAGATACGCAGTATTTT. This codes for CASSRMTSGRAADTQYF.

This clone was recorded once. The chain has TRBV29-1 and TRBJ2-5; TRBD2 aligns across 7 bases. The end of the DNA fits TRBJ2-7 better, so the J call may be wrong. The CDR3 length is 10 residues. Germline V lookup: CDR1 SQVTM, CDR2 ANQGSEA. CDR3 DNA sequence: TGCAGCATGGGGGGGGGCGAGCAGTACTTC. This codes for CSMGGGEQYF.

The chain employs TRBV25-1 and TRBJ1-6; perhaps TRBD1 as D (6 bases). V dropped 5 bases and J dropped 7 bases, with 15 bases sitting between them. Germline V gene data show CDR1 as MGHDK and CDR2 as SYGVNS. This CDR3 is built from 15 residues. CDR3 in DNA: TGTGCCAGCAGTCCTACCGGGACACCCAATTCACCCCTCCACTTT. It specifies CASSPTGTPNSPLHF.

This clone was detected a few times. This chain connects TRBV11-3 to TRBJ1-1; D not certain. Trimming shortened V by 1 base and J by 6 bases, and 9 bases separated the two germline ends. The CDR3 runs to 13 residues. Germline values: CDR1 SGHNT, CDR2 YENEEA. This chain's CDR3 is CASSLGWSAEAFF. CDR3 sequence (DNA): TGTGCCAGCAGCTTAGGGTGGTCGGCTGAAGCTTTCTTT.

This clone was counted a few times. The DNA for the CDR3 is TGTGCCAGCAGCCATATCAGGGGGTCTAATGAAAAACTGTTTTTT. Protein product: CASSHIRGSNEKLFF. V gene TRBV14 combines with J gene TRBJ1-4; 7 nucleotides align to TRBD1. After removal of 3 bases from V and 3 bases from J, the junction contained 4 bases not matched to a gene. Per germline, CDR1 SGHDN and CDR2 FVKESK. There are 15 residues in the CDR3.

This clone showed up just a few times. The V and J genes are TRBV4-2 and TRBJ1-2; no reliable D call. The CDR3 consists of 15 residues. Trimming removed 6 bases at V and 2 bases at J, with 16 bases between. Per germline, CDR1 LGHNA and CDR2 YNFKEQ. For the CDR3, the DNA is TGTGCCAGCAGTGAAGGCTCAGGCGGCAACTATGGCTACACCTTC. As protein: CASSEGSGGNYGYTF.

J is TRBJ2-2 and V is TRBV7-6; a weak D match, TRBD1 (5 bases). V gave up 4 bases and J gave up 5 bases, with 11 bases separating them. The CDR3 runs 14 residues. Germline CDR1 and CDR2: SGHVS and FNYEAQ. CDR3 sequence (DNA): TGTGCCAGCAGCTCCAACAGGATAACCGGGGAGCTGTTTTTT. This sequence encodes CASSSNRITGELFF.

The chain carries TRBV9 and TRBJ1-2; 7 positions agree with TRBD1. The germline V gene encodes CDR1 SGDLS and CDR2 YYNGEE. The CDR3 consists of 14 residues. Losses at the gene ends were 3 bases for V and 8 bases for J; bases not matched to a gene: 10. The CDR3 is CASSADRAVGGYTF. The DNA of the CDR3 is TGTGCCAGCAGCGCCGACAGGGCGGTAGGCGGCTACACCTTC.

The V and J genes are TRBV6-1 and TRBJ1-1; tentative D call: TRBD1 (5 bases). V dropped 4 bases and J dropped 4 bases, with 7 bases sitting between them. CDR1 is MNHNS, CDR2 SASEGT, per germline. This CDR3 contains 12 residues. The DNA for the CDR3 is TGTGCCAGCAGTGCAGGGCCCACTGAAGCTTTCTTT. Amino acids: CASSAGPTEAFF.